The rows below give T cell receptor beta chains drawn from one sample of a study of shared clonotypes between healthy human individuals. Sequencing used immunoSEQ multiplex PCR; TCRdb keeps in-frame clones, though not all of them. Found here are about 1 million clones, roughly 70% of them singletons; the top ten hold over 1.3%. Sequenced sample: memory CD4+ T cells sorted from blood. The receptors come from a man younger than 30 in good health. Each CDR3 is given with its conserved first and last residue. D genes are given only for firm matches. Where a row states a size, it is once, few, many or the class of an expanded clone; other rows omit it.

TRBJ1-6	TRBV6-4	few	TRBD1	CASGQGNNSPLHF	TGTGCCAGCGGACAGGGCAATAATTCACCCCTCCACTTT
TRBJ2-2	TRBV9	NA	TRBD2	CASSTSLGGSGELFF	TGTGCCAGCAGCACATCCCTGGGGGGGTCCGGGGAGCTGTTTTTT
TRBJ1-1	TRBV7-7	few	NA	CASSLNENTEAFF	TGTGCTAGCAGCTTAAACGAGAACACTGAAGCTTTCTTT
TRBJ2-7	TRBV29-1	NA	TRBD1	CSVEVRTGFREQYF	TGCAGCGTTGAAGTCCGGACAGGGTTTCGCGAGCAGTACTTC
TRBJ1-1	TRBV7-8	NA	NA	CASSLSGNTEAFF	TGTGCCAGCAGCTTGTCAGGTAACACTGAAGCTTTCTTT
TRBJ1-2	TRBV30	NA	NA	CAWSVRRAINYGYTF	TGTGCCTGGAGTGTTCGACGGGCAATCAACTATGGCTACACCTTC
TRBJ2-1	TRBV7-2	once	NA	CASSLGWGAYNEQFF	TGTGCCAGCAGCTTAGGTTGGGGGGCCTACAATGAGCAGTTCTTC
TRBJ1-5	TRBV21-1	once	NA	CASSRRGTGNNNQPQHF	TGTGCCAGCAGCAGGCGCGGGACAGGGAATAATAATCAGCCCCAGCATTTT
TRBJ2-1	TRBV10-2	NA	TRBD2	CASSDRGGANEQFF	TGCGCCAGCAGTGATCGCGGGGGGGCCAATGAGCAGTTCTTC
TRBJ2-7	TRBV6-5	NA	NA	CASSYSDGLQYF	TGTGCCAGCAGTTACTCCGACGGGCTGCAGTACTTC
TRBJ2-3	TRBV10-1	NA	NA	CASSDTDTQYF	TGCGCCAGCAGTGATACAGATACGCAGTATTTT
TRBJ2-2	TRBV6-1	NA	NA	CASSELRYTSGELFF	TGTGCCAGCAGTGAACTCCGGTACACCTCCGGGGAGCTGTTTTTT
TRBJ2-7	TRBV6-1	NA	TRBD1	CASSEGPGTEYEQYF	TGTGCCAGCAGTGAGGGACCTGGGACAGAATACGAGCAGTACTTC
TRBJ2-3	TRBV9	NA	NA	CASSVSNTDTQYF	TGTGCCAGCAGCGTATCTAACACAGATACGCAGTATTTT
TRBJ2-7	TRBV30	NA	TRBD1	CAWSADRPPYEQYF	TGTGCCTGGAGTGCGGACAGGCCGCCCTACGAGCAGTACTTC
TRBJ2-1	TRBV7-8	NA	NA	CASSKSGLGHNEQFF	TGTGCCAGCAGCAAAAGCGGGCTGGGGCACAATGAGCAGTTCTTC
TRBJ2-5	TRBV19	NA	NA	CASSIGLARNQETQYF	TGTGCCAGTAGTATTGGGCTAGCACGTAACCAAGAGACCCAGTACTTC
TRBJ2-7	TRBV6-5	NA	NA	CASSRRGLYEQYF	TGTGCCAGCAGTAGGAGGGGGCTCTACGAGCAGTACTTC
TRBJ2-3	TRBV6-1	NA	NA	CASRESPTDTQYF	TGTGCCAGCAGAGAGAGTCCAACAGATACGCAGTATTTT
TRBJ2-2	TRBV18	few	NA	CASSPLPSPRAGELFF	TGTGCCAGCTCACCACTTCCCTCACCCAGGGCCGGGGAGCTGTTTTTT
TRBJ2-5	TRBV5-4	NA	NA	CASTPGNGETQYF	TGTGCCAGCACCCCCGGCAACGGGGAGACCCAGTACTTC
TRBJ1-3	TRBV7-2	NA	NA	CASSNYGGGDTIYF	TGTGCCAGCAGCAATTACGGGGGTGGAGACACCATATATTTT
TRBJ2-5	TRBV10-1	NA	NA	CASSESGGKTQYF	TGCGCCAGCAGTGAGTCGGGGGGTAAGACCCAGTACTTC
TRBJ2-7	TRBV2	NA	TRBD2	CASSKGLAGYEQYF	TGTGCCAGCAGTAAAGGACTAGCGGGATACGAGCAGTACTTC
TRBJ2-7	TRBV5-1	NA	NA	CASSRPLNDEQYF	TGCGCCAGCTCCCGACCCCTTAATGACGAGCAGTACTTC
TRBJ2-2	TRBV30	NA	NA	CAWIRAPNTGELFF	TGTGCCTGGATAAGGGCCCCGAACACCGGGGAGCTGTTTTTT
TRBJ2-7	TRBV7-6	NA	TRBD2	CASSPETSGSYEQYF	TGTGCCAGCAGCCCCGAGACTAGCGGATCCTACGAGCAGTACTTC
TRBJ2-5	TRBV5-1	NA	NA	CASSLEASQYF	TGCGCCAGCAGCTTGGAAGCGAGCCAGTACTTC
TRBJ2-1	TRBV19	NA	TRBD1	CATQVLGGLKHEQFF	TGTGCCACCCAAGTTTTAGGGGGCTTGAAGCATGAGCAGTTCTTC
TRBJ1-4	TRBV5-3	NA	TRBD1	CARSSTSGTGNEKLFF	TGTGCCAGAAGCTCAACCTCCGGGACAGGTAATGAAAAACTGTTTTTT
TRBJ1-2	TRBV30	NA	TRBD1	CACGQEKNYGYTF	TGTGCCTGCGGACAGGAGAAAAACTATGGCTACACCTTC
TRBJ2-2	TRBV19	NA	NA	CASSIDVFVNTGELFF	TGTGCCAGTAGTATAGATGTATTTGTCAACACCGGGGAGCTGTTTTTT
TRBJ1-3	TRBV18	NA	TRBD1	CASSPNRQGSGNTIYF	TGTGCCAGCTCACCTAACCGACAGGGCTCTGGAAACACCATATATTTT
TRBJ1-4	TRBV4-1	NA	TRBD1	CASSRRTGATNEKLFF	TGCGCCAGCAGCCGACGGACAGGGGCAACTAATGAAAAACTGTTTTTT
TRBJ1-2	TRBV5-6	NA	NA	CASSSYSGGASGGYTF	TGTGCCAGCAGCTCTTATAGCGGAGGCGCCTCGGGGGGCTACACCTTC
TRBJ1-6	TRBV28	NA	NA	CASIGQSNSPLHF	TGTGCCAGCATCGGGCAGTCTAATTCACCCCTCCACTTT
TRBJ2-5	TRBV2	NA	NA	CASSNRETRGGLETQYF	TGTGCCAGCAGTAATAGGGAGACTAGAGGGGGGCTGGAGACCCAGTACTTC
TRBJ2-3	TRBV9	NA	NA	CASSGSWGTQYF	TGTGCCAGCAGCGGCTCGTGGGGTACGCAGTATTTT
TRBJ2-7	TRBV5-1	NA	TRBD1	CASSPGGTGAYEQYF	TGCGCCAGCAGCCCGGGCGGGACAGGGGCGTACGAGCAGTACTTC
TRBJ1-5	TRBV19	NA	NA	CASTHMSNQPQHF	TGTGCCAGTACCCACATGAGCAATCAGCCCCAGCATTTT
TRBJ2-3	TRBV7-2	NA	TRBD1	CASSHRQGRGTDTQYF	TGTGCCAGCAGCCACCGACAGGGAAGGGGGACAGATACGCAGTATTTT
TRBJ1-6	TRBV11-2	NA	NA	CASSPQVPSSPLHF	TGTGCCAGCAGCCCACAGGTTCCCAGTTCACCCCTCCACTTT
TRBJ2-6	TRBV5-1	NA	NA	CASSLAPSGANVLTF	TGCGCCAGCAGCTTAGCGCCCTCTGGGGCCAACGTCCTGACTTTC
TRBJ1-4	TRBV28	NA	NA	CASSLSAQPKLFF	TGTGCCAGCAGTTTATCGGCACAGCCAAAACTGTTTTTT
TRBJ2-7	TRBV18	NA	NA	CASSVQENYEQYF	TGTGCCAGCTCGGTACAGGAAAACTACGAGCAGTACTTC
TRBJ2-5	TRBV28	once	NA	CASSLTVLQETQYF	TGTGCCAGCAGTCTGACAGTGCTCCAAGAGACCCAGTACTTC
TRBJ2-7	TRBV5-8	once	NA	CASSLEGQIAASYEQYF	TGTGCCAGCAGCTTGGAAGGACAGATCGCTGCTTCCTACGAGCAGTACTTC
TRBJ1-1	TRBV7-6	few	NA	CASSPQVNTEAFF	TGTGCCAGCAGCCCTCAGGTGAACACTGAAGCTTTCTTT
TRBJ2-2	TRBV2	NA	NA	CASMRDANTGELFF	TGTGCCAGCATGAGGGACGCGAACACCGGGGAGCTGTTTTTT
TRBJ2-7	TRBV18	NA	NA	CASASGQGPEEQYF	TGTGCCAGCGCGTCTGGGCAGGGACCTGAAGAGCAGTACTTC
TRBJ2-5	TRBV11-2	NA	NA	CASSLQTRGETQYF	TGTGCCAGCAGCCTTCAGACTAGGGGGGAGACCCAGTACTTC
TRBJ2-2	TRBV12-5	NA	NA	CASGLGAGELFF	TGTGCTAGTGGCCTGGGGGCGGGGGAGCTGTTTTTT
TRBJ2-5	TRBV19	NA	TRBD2	CASEAGGGQETQYF	TGTGCCAGTGAAGCGGGAGGAGGACAAGAGACCCAGTACTTC